This T cell receptor beta chain was identified in a study of blood T cell repertoires in COVID-19. About the research overall: COVID-19 samples from acute and convalescent phases originated in the United States, Italy and Spain. The analysed material was cDNA or gDNA that came from T cells, B-cell-depleted T cells, or PBMCs.

The authors' processing: Amplification from reference gene primers served as the basis for estimated nucleated cell counts. The assay was immunoSEQ multiplex PCR, and TCRdb's table has in-frame clones only and misses some. V, J and clone size derive from that table, while D and trimming were established from the DNA sequence. The sample has some 140,000 clones, around 85% seen once; the top ten hold 0.6% to 0.7%. Patients in Seattle were enrolled during active infection, then followed longitudinally. V was trimmed by 6 bases and J by 4 bases, leaving 12 bases between them. Germline V gene sequence: CDR1 MNHEY, CDR2 SVGAGI. CDR3 size: 13 residues.

This chain links TRBV6-5 with TRBJ1-1; maybe TRBD1 (5 bases). The sequenced material came from peripheral blood. The source of this sequence is a man in his sixties with COVID-19, enrolled during active disease. CDR3 coding DNA: TGTGCCAGCAGATACGACAGCAGCACTGAAGCTTTCTTT. This encodes CASRYDSSTEAFF.